The next 14 T cell receptor beta chains were all read from a single sample in a study of cytomegalovirus exposure and HLA in healthy donors. It was with 60 Vbeta and 13 Jbeta primers that the PCR ran. Libraries were prepared by immunoSEQ multiplex PCR; TCRdb keeps only in-frame clonotypes and omits some of them. The sample records 95,000 or so clones, 55% to 75% being singletons. What was sequenced was PBMCs. The receptors come from a woman between 50 and 59 years old in good health and CMV-seropositive.

The chain carries TRBV6-6 and TRBJ1-3, with TRBD1 matching 9 bases. CDR3 length: 14 residues. With V trimmed by 7 bases and J by 4 bases, 5 bases remained unmatched. Germline V gives CDR1 MNHNY, CDR2 SVGAGI (reference sequence). DNA for the CDR3: TGTGCCAGCATCGACAGGGGGTTCGGAAACACCATATATTTT. Amino acids: CASIDRGFGNTIYF.

J is TRBJ1-2 and V is TRBV14, with no clear D. Germline values: CDR1 SGHDN, CDR2 FVKESK. V was clipped by 2 bases and J by 2 bases, with 3 bases between them. The CDR3 totals 12 residues. In DNA, the CDR3 is TGTGCCAGCAGCCAAACAAACTATGGCTACACCTTC. Translated, it gives CASSQTNYGYTF.

Here the CDR3 reads CASSPGSGVSEQYF. As DNA, the CDR3 is TGCGCCAGCAGCCCCGGCTCAGGGGTTAGCGAGCAGTACTTC. The chain couples TRBV5-1 to TRBJ2-7, with a tentative D call TRBD1 (6 bases). Germline assignment: CDR1 SGHRS and CDR2 YFSETQ. This CDR3 comprises 14 residues. V gave up 4 bases and J gave up 6 bases, with 17 bases separating them.

The CDR3 region is CASSLDRAVGDQPQHF. The DNA for the CDR3 is TGTGCCAGCAGCCTTGATAGGGCCGTCGGGGATCAGCCCCAGCATTTT. The gene calls are TRBV7-8 and TRBJ1-5; D gene uncertain. The CDR3 extends over 16 amino acids. Trimming removed 5 bases from V and 5 bases from J, with 19 bases in between. Germline CDR1 and CDR2: SGHVS and FQNEAQ. Drawing the rest from reference TRBV7-8 and TRBJ1-5, the complete variable domain is GAGVSQSPRYKVAKRGQDVALRCDPISGHVSLFWYQQALGQGPEFLTYFQNEAQLDKSGLPSDRFFAERPEGSVSTLKIQRTQQEDSAVYLCASSLDRAVGDQPQHFGDGTRLSIL.

Only a few counts were recorded for this clone. This chain links TRBV5-6 with TRBJ1-5; D gene uncertain. There are 14 residues in the CDR3. CDR1 and CDR2 from the germline V gene are SGHDT and YYEEEE. Trimming shortened V by 0 bases and J by 9 bases, and 13 bases separated the two germline ends. The CDR3: CASSLAGVKVPQHF. CDR3 in DNA: TGTGCCAGCAGCTTGGCGGGTGTGAAGGTGCCCCAGCATTTT. The full variable domain, its missing parts supplied by reference TRBV5-6 and TRBJ1-5, is DAGVTQSPTHLIKTRGQQVTLRCSPKSGHDTVSWYQQALGQGPQFIFQYYEEEERQRGNFPDRFSGHQFPNYSSELNVNALLLGDSALYLCASSLAGVKVPQHFGDGTRLSIL.

The chain is built from TRBV2 and TRBJ2-7; 8 bases fit TRBD2. The CDR3 covers 19 residues. Looked up from germline, CDR1 is SNHLY and CDR2 is FYNNEI. Losses at the gene ends were 7 bases for V and 2 bases for J; bases not matched to a gene: 22. CDR3 in DNA: TGTGCCAGCACTGGGGAACGGGAGGGGAGGCGGAAGCCAACCTACGAGCAGTACTTC. Translating gives CASTGEREGRRKPTYEQYF.

The chain combines TRBV19 with TRBJ1-1; no reliable D call. V lost 0 bases, J lost 12 bases, and 11 bases lay in between. CDR1 and CDR2 from the germline V gene are LNHDA and SQIVND (reference sequence). The CDR3 sequence is 12 residues long. CDR3 DNA sequence: TGTGCCAGTAGTATAGAGCGAACAGTTCCTTTCTTT. This sequence encodes CASSIERTVPFF.

This clone occurred once. The chain uses TRBV7-9 and TRBJ1-4, with D unresolved. This CDR3 contains 13 residues. V lost 5 bases and J lost 3, with 7 bases in between. Germline lookup yields CDR1 SEHNR and CDR2 FQNEAQ (reference sequence). The CDR3 sequence: CASSQSPNEKLFF. CDR3 in DNA: TGTGCCAGCAGCCAGTCCCCTAATGAAAAACTGTTTTTT.

This clone turned up a few times. The chain couples TRBV15 to TRBJ1-4; D uncertain. Germline V CDR1 and CDR2: LNHNV, YYDKDF (reference sequence). The CDR3 spans 12 residues. V lost 4 bases, J lost 4 bases, and 4 bases lay in between. The DNA for the CDR3 is TGTGCCACCAGCACCGGTAATGAAAAACTGTTTTTT. This translates into CATSTGNEKLFF.

The rearrangement joins TRBV30 to TRBJ2-7, with D possibly being TRBD2 (6 bases). The CDR3 has 15 residues. V was pared by 5 bases and J by 2 bases, with 19 bases between. Per the germline V gene, CDR1 is GTSNPN and CDR2 is SVGIG (reference sequence). CDR3: CAWAPTATGAYEQYF. The CDR3 nucleotides read TGTGCCTGGGCCCCAACCGCAACGGGGGCCTACGAGCAGTACTTC.

This clone appeared once. The chain carries TRBV6-5 and TRBJ2-7; D unresolved. Trimming shortened V by 2 bases and J by 0 bases, and 8 bases separated the two germline ends. Germline V gives CDR1 MNHEY, CDR2 SVGAGI. The CDR3 totals 14 residues. CDR3 bases: TGTGCCAGCAGTTACGTCTCCAGCTCCTACGAGCAGTACTTC. Its translation is CASSYVSSSYEQYF.

The chain links TRBV7-9 to TRBJ1-2, with D maybe TRBD1 (6 bases). With 2 bases removed from V and 8 bases from J, the gap between germline ends came to 18 bases. CDR3 length: 15 residues. The V gene's germline CDR1 is SEHNR and CDR2 FQNEAQ (reference sequence). The DNA of the CDR3 is TGTGCCAGCAGCTTACCGGGACAACCTCTGATCGGCTACACCTTC. It codes for CASSLPGQPLIGYTF.

This clone was seen a handful of times. The V and J genes are TRBV19 and TRBJ2-5; D possibly corresponds to TRBD2 (6 bases). V gave up 7 bases and J gave up 4 bases, with 19 bases separating them. This CDR3 is built from 15 residues. Germline CDR1 is LNHDA and CDR2 is SQIVND (reference sequence). CDR3 amino acids: CASTPGWRGGETQYF. The CDR3 bases are TGTGCCAGTACCCCGGGCTGGAGGGGTGGAGAGACCCAGTACTTC.

V gene TRBV9 combines with J gene TRBJ2-1; TRBD1 might be the D (5 bases). The V and J ends lost 3 bases and 0 bases respectively, with 13 bases between them. The CDR3 has 16 residues. Germline CDR1 reads SGDLS; CDR2 reads YYNGEE. The CDR3 protein is CASSERQTSSYNEQFF. The DNA for the CDR3 is TGTGCCAGCAGCGAAAGACAGACCAGCTCCTACAATGAGCAGTTCTTC.